The clone carrying this T cell receptor (beta chain) has only a few counts. Its cognate antigen is unknown. Between the trimmed V and J ends, which lost 5 bases and 5 bases, there was a span of 26 bases. This CDR3 contains 17 residues. Germline CDR1 SGHRS, CDR2 YFSETQ. The entry originates in a study of T cells in Graves' hyperthyroidism and ophthalmopathy. Study-wide points: Model predictions of ophthalmopathy came a median 6.5 months before onset.

TCR beta CDR3 region amplification was performed from RNA transcripts. HTBI primers were the set used in a first-round RT-PCR of the TCR CDR3. TCRdb called the multiplex PCR reads again in MiXCR, with one record for every CDR3 protein. The table has 540,000 or so distinct CDR3 sequences, roughly 14% seen once. Material for sequencing was blood. The chain employs TRBV5-1 and TRBJ2-7; weak D call: TRBD1 (6 bases). The clonotype originates from a woman aged 30 to 39 with Graves' hyperthyroidism. This chain's CDR3 is CASRFFATGNGIDEQYF. The CDR3 nucleotides read TGCGCCAGCAGGTTTTTTGCTACAGGGAATGGAATAGACGAGCAGTACTTC.